Listed here are 20 T cell receptor beta chains from one sample, sequenced in a study of blood T cell repertoires in COVID-19. Profiled with immunoSEQ multiplex PCR; TCRdb holds only in-frame clones, not every one. The sample includes around 150,000 clones, 84% of them seen just once. Sequenced input: PBMCs or T cells enriched from blood (not recorded which). These receptors all stem from a woman aged 50 to 60 with acute COVID-19.

The V and J genes are TRBV12-5 and TRBJ2-3, with 8 bases that match TRBD2. This CDR3 region has 16 residues. Germline values: CDR1 LGHNT, CDR2 FRNRAP. J was trimmed by 5 bases and V by 2 bases; bases with no gene match: 9. CDR3 in amino acids: CASGLTSGHSQDTQYF. CDR3 DNA: TGTGCTAGTGGTTTGACTAGCGGTCATTCACAAGATACGCAGTATTTT.

CDR3 DNA sequence: TGTGCCAGCAGCTTAGTGGGGACTAGCGGGAGTAGGGATGAGCAGTTCTTC. Protein sequence: CASSLVGTSGSRDEQFF. V gene TRBV7-2 combines with J gene TRBJ2-1; TRBD2 matches 14 bases. The trim removed 1 base at V and 8 bases at J, leaving 7 bases unmatched. Germline V CDR1 and CDR2: SGHTA, FQGNSA. The CDR3 is made up of 17 amino acids.

The genes are TRBV4-2 and TRBJ1-1, with 7 nucleotides matching TRBD1. The J segment lost 1 base and the V segment lost 0 bases, leaving 11 bases of the junction unmatched. CDR3 size: 18 residues. Germline assignment: CDR1 LGHNA and CDR2 YNFKEQ. The CDR3 bases are TGTGCCAGCAGCCAAGATATCGGGCAGACAGGGAAGAACACTGAAGCTTTCTTT. Encoded protein: CASSQDIGQTGKNTEAFF.

A single count supports this clone. This sequence joins TRBV3-1 (or the pseudogene TRBV3-2) and TRBJ1-4; D possibly corresponds to TRBD1 (6 bases). Trimming removed 5 bases at V and 0 bases at J, with 7 bases between. This CDR3 is built from 14 residues. Germline V gives CDR1 LGHDT, CDR2 YNNKEL (reference sequence). In nucleotides, the CDR3 is TGTGCCAGCAGCGGGACATCAACTAATGAAAAACTGTTTTTT. Its translation: CASSGTSTNEKLFF.

The sample holds a few counts of this clone. The rearrangement uses TRBV7-8 and TRBJ2-1, with TRBD1 matching 7 bases. The germline CDR1 and CDR2 sequences are SGHVS and FQNEAQ. Trimming at V came to 5 bases and at J to 10 bases, leaving 5 bases not matched to a gene. CDR3 length: 12 residues. CDR3 DNA: TGTGCCAGCAGCCTGAACAGGGGAGAGCAGTTCTTC. Protein product: CASSLNRGEQFF.

For the CDR3, the DNA is TGTGCCAGCAGCCCGCAAGTGGGTGGGGCGTCTGAAGCTTTCTTT. Translated: CASSPQVGGASEAFF. V is TRBV7-3 and J is TRBJ1-1; a possible D gene is TRBD1 (5 bases). Germline V gene data show CDR1 as SGHTA and CDR2 as FQGTGA. This CDR3 has 15 amino acids. Between the trimmed V and J ends, which lost 5 bases and 6 bases, there was a span of 19 bases.

This sequence joins TRBV15 and TRBJ1-1; no definite D call. The CDR3 is made up of 13 amino acids. The V end lost 4 bases, the J end lost 1 base, and 7 bases lay between the germline ends. Germline V gene lookup returns CDR1 LNHNV and CDR2 YYDKDF (reference sequence). In nucleotides, the CDR3 is TGTGCCACCAGCAAGACTACGAACACTGAAGCTTTCTTT. Translated, it gives CATSKTTNTEAFF.

This chain uses TRBV3-1 (or the pseudogene TRBV3-2) with TRBJ2-1, with 9 bases that match TRBD2. Germline loops: CDR1 LGHDT, CDR2 YNNKEL (reference sequence). V shed 5 bases and J 0 bases; nucleotides not matched to a gene: 5. This CDR3 region has 16 residues. The CDR3 reads CASSIQTSGSYNEQFF. DNA of the CDR3: TGTGCCAGCAGCATCCAGACTAGCGGCTCCTACAATGAGCAGTTCTTC.

The rearrangement uses TRBV11-2 and TRBJ2-7; possibly TRBD2 for D (6 bases). The CDR3 has 15 residues. Trimming pared 0 bases from V and 8 bases from J, leaving 17 bases between. CDR1 SGHAT and CDR2 FQNNGV come from the germline V gene. The CDR3 loop reads CASSLEQPGRSKQYF. The CDR3 bases are TGTGCCAGCAGCTTAGAACAGCCGGGGAGGAGTAAGCAGTACTTC.

CDR3 protein: CASSIRTAWVDYGYTF. The CDR3 DNA is TGTGCCAGTAGTATCAGGACAGCATGGGTTGACTATGGCTACACCTTC. This sequence joins TRBV19 and TRBJ1-2; possible D gene TRBD1, 6 bases. The CDR3 length is 16 residues. V lost 3 bases and J 3 bases, leaving 17 bases between the germline ends. Germline-derived CDR1 and CDR2 are LNHDA and SQIVND (reference sequence).

The V call is TRBV5-8, the J call TRBJ2-1, with TRBD1 identical over 9 bases. V trimming: 4 bases; J trimming: 9 bases; junction bases outside the gene matches: 11. The CDR3 extends over 15 amino acids. Germline V gene data show CDR1 as SGHTS and CDR2 as YDEGEE. For the CDR3, the DNA is TGTGCCAGCAGCCACCGGGACAGGGCGGGCCTTGAGCAGTTCTTC. This codes for CASSHRDRAGLEQFF.

This chain's CDR3 is CASSGLPTQETQYF. The DNA of the CDR3 is TGTGCCAGCAGTGGACTTCCAACTCAAGAGACCCAGTACTTC. The genes are TRBV2 and TRBJ2-5; no definite D call. Looked up from germline, CDR1 is SNHLY and CDR2 is FYNNEI. Trimming took off 4 bases at V and 2 bases at J, with 11 bases between the two ends. The CDR3 runs to 14 residues.

CDR3: CASSFWTGVAETQYF. As DNA, the CDR3 is TGTGCCAGCAGCTTTTGGACAGGGGTGGCAGAGACCCAGTACTTC. The chain is built from TRBV5-5 and TRBJ2-5; TRBD1 matches at 9 bases. The ends lost 2 bases at V and 4 bases at J; junction bases unmatched: 6. The CDR3 loop spans 15 amino acids. Germline V gene data show CDR1 as SGHKS and CDR2 as YYEKEE (reference sequence). The whole variable domain, filled in from reference TRBV5-5 and TRBJ2-5, reads DAGVTQSPTHLIKTRGQQVTLRCSPISGHKSVSWYQQVLGQGPQFIFQYYEKEERGRGNFPDRFSARQFPNYSSELNVNALLLGDSALYLCASSFWTGVAETQYFGPGTRLLVL.

The chain uses TRBV6-5 and TRBJ1-1; D not certain. The V end lost 5 bases, the J end lost 2 bases, and 12 bases lay between the germline ends. This CDR3 region has 14 residues. Looked up from germline, CDR1 is MNHEY and CDR2 is SVGAGI. The CDR3 region is CASSQTNSNTEAFF. CDR3 nucleotides: TGTGCCAGCAGTCAAACGAACAGTAACACTGAAGCTTTCTTT.

The chain has TRBV21-1 and TRBJ2-7; the table's D call TRBD2 went unverified against the DNA. TRBV21-1 represents a pseudogene. The CDR3 has 14 residues. The CDR3 nucleotides read TGTGCCAGCAGCGGGACCCAGCGGGGGTGCGAGCAGTACTTC. As protein: CASSGTQRGCEQYF.

The rearrangement links TRBV5-1 to TRBJ1-4; TRBD1 might be the D (6 bases). The CDR3 has 15 amino acids. V shed 4 bases and J shed 2 bases, with 12 bases lying between them. The germline V gene has CDR1 SGHRS and CDR2 YFSETQ. Written as DNA, the CDR3 is TGCGCCAGCAGCATACTTACAGGGACTAATGAAAAACTGTTTTTT. It translates to CASSILTGTNEKLFF.

This chain connects TRBV11-2 to TRBJ1-1, with D perhaps matching TRBD1 (6 bases). Looked up from germline, CDR1 is SGHAT and CDR2 is FQNNGV. Deletions cut 1 base from V and 2 bases from J, with 8 bases between. The CDR3 length is 14 residues. CDR3 coding DNA: TGTGCCAGCAGCTTAGTACAGGGAAACACTGAAGCTTTCTTT. Protein: CASSLVQGNTEAFF.

In this sample, this clone turned up a few times. The V gene is TRBV6-5, the J gene TRBJ1-2; 9 nucleotides align to TRBD1. Germline assignment: CDR1 MNHEY and CDR2 SVGAGI. With 10 bases clipped from V and 7 bases from J, the junction kept 7 bases outside the gene matches. The CDR3 runs to 12 residues. Written as DNA, the CDR3 is TGTGCCATTGGGACAGGGTCTTTTGGCTACACCTTC. It is translated as CAIGTGSFGYTF.

This chain connects TRBV6-5 to TRBJ1-5, with TRBD1 as a possible D gene (6 bases). CDR1 is MNHEY, CDR2 SVGAGI, per germline. V gave up 7 bases and J gave up 4 bases, with 14 bases separating them. The CDR3 runs to 14 residues. This chain's CDR3 is CASKGELVNQPQHF. In nucleotides, the CDR3 is TGTGCCAGCAAGGGGGAATTGGTAAATCAGCCCCAGCATTTT.

The chain employs TRBV24-1 and TRBJ2-7; D remains unclear. Per the germline V gene, CDR1 is KGHDR and CDR2 is SFDVKD. The CDR3 consists of 12 residues. The germline V and J ends were trimmed by 5 bases and 6 bases, with 10 bases remaining between them. The CDR3 region is CATSVIGGEQYF. Here the CDR3 DNA reads TGTGCCACCAGTGTAATAGGCGGCGAGCAGTACTTC.